This record covers a single TCR beta chain. J was trimmed by 10 bases and V by 4 bases; bases with no gene match: 11. There are 15 residues in the CDR3. The germline V gene has CDR1 SGHDN and CDR2 FVKESK. As handled by the study authors: Nucleated cell counts were estimated from reference gene primer amplification. Method: immunoSEQ multiplex PCR; TCRdb's copy keeps in-frame clones and lacks some. The V and J calls and clone size are taken from that table; D and trimming were inferred from the DNA. Of roughly 13,000 clones in the sample, around 90% were seen once. The data originate from a study of blood T cell repertoires in COVID-19. In the study overall: Sources were T cells, B-cell-depleted T cells, or PBMCs; the material itself was cDNA or gDNA.

This rearrangement joins TRBV14 to TRBJ1-4; 8 bases fit TRBD1. The sample was peripheral blood. This TCR derives from a human donor with active COVID-19. The donor label of this sample is uncertain. The DNA for the CDR3 is TGTGCCAGCAGCCTGACCGGACAGGGTGAACGAAAACTGTTTTTT. This encodes CASSLTGQGERKLFF. The entire variable domain, with the rest obtained from reference TRBV14 and TRBJ1-4, is as follows: EAGVTQFPSHSVIEKGQTVTLRCDPISGHDNLYWYRRVMGKEIKFLLHFVKESKQDESGMPNNRFLAERTGGTYSTLKVQPAELEDSGVYFCASSLTGQGERKLFFGSGTQLSVL.